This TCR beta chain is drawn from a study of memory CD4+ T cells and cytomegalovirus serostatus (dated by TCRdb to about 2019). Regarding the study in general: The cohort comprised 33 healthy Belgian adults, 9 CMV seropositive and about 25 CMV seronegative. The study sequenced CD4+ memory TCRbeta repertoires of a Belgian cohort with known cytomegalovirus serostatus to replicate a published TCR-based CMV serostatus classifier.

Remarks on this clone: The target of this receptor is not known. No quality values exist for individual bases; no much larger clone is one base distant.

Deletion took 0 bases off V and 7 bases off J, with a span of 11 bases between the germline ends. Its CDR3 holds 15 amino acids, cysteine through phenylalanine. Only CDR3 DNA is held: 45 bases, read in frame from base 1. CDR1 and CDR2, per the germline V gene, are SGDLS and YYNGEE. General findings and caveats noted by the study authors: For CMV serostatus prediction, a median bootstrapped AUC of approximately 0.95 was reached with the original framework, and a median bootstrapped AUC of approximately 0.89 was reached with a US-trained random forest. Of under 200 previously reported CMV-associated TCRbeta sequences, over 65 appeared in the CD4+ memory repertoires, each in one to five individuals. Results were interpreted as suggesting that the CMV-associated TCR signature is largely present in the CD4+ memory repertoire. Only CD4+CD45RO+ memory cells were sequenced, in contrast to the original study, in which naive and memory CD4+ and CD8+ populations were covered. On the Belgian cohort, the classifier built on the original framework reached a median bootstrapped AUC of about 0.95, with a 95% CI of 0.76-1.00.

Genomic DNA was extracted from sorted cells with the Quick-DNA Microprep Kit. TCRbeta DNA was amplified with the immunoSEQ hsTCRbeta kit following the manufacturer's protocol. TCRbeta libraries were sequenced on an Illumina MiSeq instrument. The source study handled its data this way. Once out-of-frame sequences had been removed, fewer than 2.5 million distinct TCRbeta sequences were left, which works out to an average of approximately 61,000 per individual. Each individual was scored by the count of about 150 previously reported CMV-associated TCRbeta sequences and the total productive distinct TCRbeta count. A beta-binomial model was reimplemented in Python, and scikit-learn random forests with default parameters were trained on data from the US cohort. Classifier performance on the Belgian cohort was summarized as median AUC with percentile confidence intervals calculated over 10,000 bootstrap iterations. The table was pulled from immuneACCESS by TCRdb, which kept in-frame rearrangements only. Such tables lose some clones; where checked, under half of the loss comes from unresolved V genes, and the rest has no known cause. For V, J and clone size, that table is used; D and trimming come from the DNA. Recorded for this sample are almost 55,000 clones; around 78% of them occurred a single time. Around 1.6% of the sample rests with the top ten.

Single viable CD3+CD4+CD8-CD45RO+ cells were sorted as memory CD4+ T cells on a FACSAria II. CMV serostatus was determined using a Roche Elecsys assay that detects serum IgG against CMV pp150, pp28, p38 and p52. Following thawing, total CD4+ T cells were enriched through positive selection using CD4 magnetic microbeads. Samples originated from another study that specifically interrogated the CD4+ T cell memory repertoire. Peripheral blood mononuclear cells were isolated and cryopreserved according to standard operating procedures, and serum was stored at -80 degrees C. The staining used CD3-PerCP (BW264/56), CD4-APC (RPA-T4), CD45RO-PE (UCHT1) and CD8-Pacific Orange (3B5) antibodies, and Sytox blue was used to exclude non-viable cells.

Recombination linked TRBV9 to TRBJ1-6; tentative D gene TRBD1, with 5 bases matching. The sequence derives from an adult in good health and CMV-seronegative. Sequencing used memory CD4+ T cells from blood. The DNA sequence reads TGTGCCAGCAGCGTAGATGGGGGGAGAAATTCACCCCTCCACTTT. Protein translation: CASSVDGGRNSPLHF.